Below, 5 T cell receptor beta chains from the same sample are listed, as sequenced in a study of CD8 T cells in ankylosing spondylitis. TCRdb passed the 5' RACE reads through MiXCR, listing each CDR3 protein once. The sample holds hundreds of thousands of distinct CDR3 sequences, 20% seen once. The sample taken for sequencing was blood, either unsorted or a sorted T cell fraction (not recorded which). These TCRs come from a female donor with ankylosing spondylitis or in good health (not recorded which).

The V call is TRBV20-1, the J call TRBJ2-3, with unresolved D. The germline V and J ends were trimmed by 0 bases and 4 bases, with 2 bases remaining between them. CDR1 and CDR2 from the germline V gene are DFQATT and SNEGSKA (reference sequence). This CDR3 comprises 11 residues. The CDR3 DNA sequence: TGCAGTGCTAGAGATTCAGATACGCAGTATTTT. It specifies CSARDSDTQYF.

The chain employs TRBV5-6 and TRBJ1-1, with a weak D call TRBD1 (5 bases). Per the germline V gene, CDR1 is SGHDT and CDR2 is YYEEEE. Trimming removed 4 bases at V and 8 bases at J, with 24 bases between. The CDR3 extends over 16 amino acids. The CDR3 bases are TGTGCCAGCAGCGCGAGACAGCTCTTGGGGCCTTCGGAAGCTTTCTTT. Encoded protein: CASSARQLLGPSEAFF.

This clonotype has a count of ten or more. CDR3 loop: CSVQPGTYYEQYF. DNA for the CDR3: TGCAGTGTCCAACCCGGGACATATTACGAGCAGTACTTC. The V and J genes are TRBV20-1 and TRBJ2-7, with TRBD1 as a possible D gene (6 bases). Looked up from germline, CDR1 is DFQATT and CDR2 is SNEGSKA (reference sequence). The CDR3 extends over 13 amino acids. Trimming took off 7 bases at V and 4 bases at J, with 17 bases between the two ends.

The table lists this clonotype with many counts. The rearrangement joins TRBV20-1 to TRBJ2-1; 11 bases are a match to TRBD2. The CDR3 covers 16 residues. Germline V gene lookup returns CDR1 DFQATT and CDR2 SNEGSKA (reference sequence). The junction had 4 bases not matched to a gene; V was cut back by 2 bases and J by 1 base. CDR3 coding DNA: TGCAGTGCTAGACAGACTAGCGGGGCTTCCTACAATGAGCAGTTCTTC. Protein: CSARQTSGASYNEQFF.

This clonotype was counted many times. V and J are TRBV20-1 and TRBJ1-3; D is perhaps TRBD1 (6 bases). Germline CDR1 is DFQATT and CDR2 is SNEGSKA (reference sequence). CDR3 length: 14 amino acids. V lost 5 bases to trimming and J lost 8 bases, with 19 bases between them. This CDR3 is CSAYDRLRVDTIYF. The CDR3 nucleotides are TGCAGTGCTTACGACAGGCTTCGAGTGGACACCATATATTTT.